The 5 T cell receptor beta chains in this list originate from one sample, sequenced in a study of CD8+CD57+ T cells in acquired aplastic anemia. Genomic DNA, serving as template, underwent TCR beta VDJ and CDR3 profiling. TCRdb analysed the reads with MiXCR anew, one entry per CDR3 protein. The table has about 190,000 distinct CDR3 sequences, approximately 50% seen once. The sequenced sample was sorted CD4+, CD8+, or CD8+CD57+ T cells (not recorded which) from PBMCs. The source of these receptors is a human donor in good health, serving as a control.

This clonotype was detected many times. The rearrangement uses TRBV18 and TRBJ2-5; 8 nucleotides align to TRBD1. This CDR3 has 16 amino acids. Germline CDR1 and CDR2: KGHSH and LQKENI. V dropped 3 bases and J dropped 5; count of bases not matched to a gene: 11. The CDR3 here is CASSPDNYRGKETQYF. In DNA, the CDR3 is TGTGCCAGCTCACCCGACAACTACAGGGGGAAGGAGACCCAGTACTTC. Supplemented by reference TRBV18 and TRBJ2-5, the full variable domain reads NAGVMQNPRHLVRRRGQEARLRCSPMKGHSHVYWYRQLPEEGLKFMVYLQKENIIDESGMPKERFSAEFPKEGPSILRIQQVVRGDSAAYFCASSPDNYRGKETQYFGPGTRLLVL.

This chain joins TRBV10-3 and TRBJ2-1; TRBD2 matches at 13 bases. Trimming removed 2 bases from V and 0 bases from J; junction bases left unmatched: 1. The CDR3 totals 17 residues. The V gene's germline CDR1 is ENHRY and CDR2 SYGVKD. The CDR3 DNA follows: TGTGCCATCAGTGAGACTAGCGGGGGGGCCTCCTACAATGAGCAGTTCTTC. The encoded protein is CAISETSGGASYNEQFF.

The rearrangement links TRBV7-9 to TRBJ2-1, with D possibly matching TRBD1 (5 bases). There are 16 residues in the CDR3. The ends were cut back, 8 bases at V and 2 bases at J, with 19 bases in the middle. Germline V gene data show CDR1 as SEHNR and CDR2 as FQNEAQ (reference sequence). CDR3 amino acids: CASSPMGLPTYNEQFF. The CDR3 nucleotides read TGTGCCAGCTCACCTATGGGGCTACCGACCTACAATGAGCAGTTCTTC.

This clonotype was seen more than once but under ten times. V is TRBV19 and J is TRBJ2-7, with D possibly being TRBD2 (6 bases). Germline values: CDR1 LNHDA, CDR2 SQIVND (reference sequence). There are 17 residues in the CDR3. The V end lost 5 bases, the J end lost 0 bases, and 20 bases lay between the germline ends. The CDR3 reads CASSLVMSTRGSYEQYF. The CDR3 region has the DNA TGTGCCAGTAGTCTGGTCATGTCGACGCGGGGCTCCTACGAGCAGTACTTC.

This clonotype appeared once. The CDR3 loop is CASSEISSGNTIYF. The DNA of the CDR3 is TGTGCCAGCAGTGAGATTTCCTCTGGAAACACCATATATTTT. This chain links TRBV25-1 with TRBJ1-3, with D hard to call. The CDR3 consists of 14 residues. The ends were cut back, 3 bases at V and 0 bases at J, with 6 bases in the middle. Germline-derived CDR1 and CDR2 are MGHDK and SYGVNS. Full variable domain (rest looked up from reference TRBV25-1 and TRBJ1-3): EADIYQTPRYLVIGTGKKITLECSQTMGHDKMYWYQQDPGMELHLIHYSYGVNSTEKGDLSSESTVSRIRTEHFPLTLESARPSHTSQYLCASSEISSGNTIYFGEGSWLTVV.